The subject of this entry is one TCR beta chain. The antigen is not known. TEMRA cells were enriched by FACS, and CD4+ and CD8+ T cells were negatively isolated. Reverse transcription of roughly 0.5 to 1 ug RNA used random hexamers. The amplification used immunoSEQ multiplex PCR on TCR beta CDR3; it spanned 54 Vbeta and 13 Jbeta. TCRdb re-called the immunoSEQ multiplex PCR reads with MiXCR, one entry per CDR3 protein. Of 150,000 to 190,000 distinct CDR3 sequences listed, less than 97% are singletons. The entry originates in a study of CD8 T cells in Susac syndrome. Regarding the study as a whole: The number of individuals included in the study's TCR sequencing and HLA analysis was acknowledged as relatively small.

CDR3 length equals 15 residues. Germline V lookup: CDR1 LNHNV, CDR2 YYDKDF (reference sequence). V lost 3 bases and J lost 13, with 19 bases in between. The sequenced sample was CD8+ T cells from PBMCs. The TCR originated in a human donor with multiple sclerosis. The V and J genes are TRBV15 and TRBJ1-6, with D possibly matching TRBD1 (5 bases). The CDR3: CATSSRGGPGFPLHF. The CDR3 nucleotides read TGTGCCACCAGCAGCCGGGGGGGACCGGGATTCCCCCTCCACTTT.